The 32 T cell receptor beta chains given below trace back to one sample, sequenced in a study of blood T cell repertoires in COVID-19. Generated by immunoSEQ multiplex PCR, the TCRdb table keeps only in-frame clones and is missing some. The profile covers about 120,000 clones, with around 87% appearing a single time and 25% to 30% taken by the ten largest. The sample was peripheral blood. All receptors come from a woman aged 70 to 79 with acute or convalescent COVID-19.

This chain uses TRBV5-1 with TRBJ1-1; D is undetermined. This CDR3 is built from 14 residues. With 7 bases removed from V and 4 bases from J, the gap between germline ends came to 17 bases. Germline loops: CDR1 SGHRS, CDR2 YFSETQ. In nucleotides, the CDR3 is TGCGCCAGCGGGCCGGACGCGGGAGGCACTGAAGCTTTCTTT. It specifies CASGPDAGGTEAFF.

This clone was seen more than once but under ten times. The chain recombines TRBV19 with TRBJ1-5; D uncertain. The CDR3 extends over 13 amino acids. Per germline, CDR1 LNHDA and CDR2 SQIVND (reference sequence). V lost 6 bases to trimming and J lost 3 bases, with 9 bases between them. CDR3 DNA sequence: TGTGCCAGTAGGCGTTCCCCCAATCAGCCCCAGCATTTT. Residues: CASRRSPNQPQHF.

The table lists this clone with a few counts. This chain connects TRBV12-3 or TRBV12-4 to TRBJ2-2, with TRBD2 as a possible D gene (5 bases). The length of the CDR3 is 12 residues. V dropped 5 bases and J dropped 4 bases, with 5 bases sitting between them. CDR3 region: CASSRGTGELFF. The CDR3 nucleotides are TGTGCCAGCAGTCGGGGCACCGGGGAGCTGTTTTTT.

The V call is TRBV28, the J call TRBJ1-2; a weak D match, TRBD1 (5 bases). CDR1 is MDHEN, CDR2 SYDVKM, per germline. V shed 2 bases and J shed 4 bases, with 8 bases lying between them. This CDR3 is 13 amino acids long. The CDR3 protein is CASSLRQGYGYTF. CDR3 nucleotide sequence: TGTGCCAGCAGTTTAAGGCAGGGCTATGGCTACACCTTC.

CDR3 amino acids: CASSLGSGTSTDTQYF. CDR3 sequence (DNA): TGTGCCAGCAGCCTGGGGTCCGGGACTAGCACAGATACGCAGTATTTT. The rearrangement links TRBV7-6 to TRBJ2-3; TRBD2 is a possible D gene (6 bases). This CDR3 is built from 16 residues. CDR1 and CDR2 from the germline V gene are SGHVS and FNYEAQ. V dropped 5 bases and J dropped 0 bases, with 15 bases sitting between them.

The chain recombines TRBV6-5 with TRBJ1-5; 9 positions match TRBD1. The trim removed 5 bases at V and 1 base at J, leaving 3 bases unmatched. Germline V gene data show CDR1 as MNHEY and CDR2 as SVGAGI. The CDR3 has 15 amino acids. The chain's CDR3 is CASSTGGRSNQPQHF. CDR3 sequence (DNA): TGTGCCAGCAGTACAGGGGGCCGGAGCAATCAGCCCCAGCATTTT.

The chain combines TRBV12-3 or TRBV12-4 with TRBJ2-2, with D possibly being TRBD1 (6 bases). CDR3 length equals 12 residues. V was cut by 6 bases and J by 6 bases, with 8 bases left in between. DNA of the CDR3: TGTGCCAGCAGACAGGGATCCGGGGAGCTGTTTTTT. Protein: CASRQGSGELFF.

The chain recombines TRBV7-6 with TRBJ2-1, with 7 bases aligning to TRBD1. V lost 5 bases and J lost 1; bases outside the gene matches: 5. CDR1 is SGHVS and CDR2 is FNYEAQ in the germline V gene. The CDR3 has 15 amino acids. The CDR3 nucleotides read TGTGCCAGCAGCCCTCGGGGACAGTCCTACAATGAGCAGTTCTTC. Residues: CASSPRGQSYNEQFF.

J is TRBJ1-5 and V is TRBV18; TRBD1 matches at 7 bases. V trimming: 0 bases; J trimming: 3 bases; junction bases outside the gene matches: 5. There are 16 residues in the CDR3. CDR1 is KGHSH, CDR2 LQKENI, per germline. Written as DNA, the CDR3 is TGTGCCAGCTCACCACCGATAAGGGGGCCCAATCAGCCCCAGCATTTT. Protein: CASSPPIRGPNQPQHF.

A single count supports this clone. The rearrangement joins TRBV4-1 to TRBJ2-1; 9 nucleotides align to TRBD2. This CDR3 is built from 15 residues. V trimming: 0 bases; J trimming: 6 bases; junction bases outside the gene matches: 3. Germline assignment: CDR1 MGHRA and CDR2 YSYEKL. The CDR3 region is CASSQDPAGGNEQFF. In nucleotides, the CDR3 is TGCGCCAGCAGCCAAGATCCAGCGGGGGGCAATGAGCAGTTCTTC.

This clone appeared once. This chain's CDR3 is CASSYVSGTGANSNQPQHF. CDR3 coding DNA: TGTGCCAGCAGTTACGTCTCCGGGACAGGGGCGAATAGCAATCAGCCCCAGCATTTT. This chain uses TRBV6-2 or TRBV6-3 with TRBJ1-5, with 10 bases aligning to TRBD1. CDR1 is MNHEY and CDR2 is SVGEGT in the germline V gene. CDR3 size: 19 residues. V lost 2 bases and J lost 0; bases outside the gene matches: 10.

This clone was seen only once. V gene TRBV3-1 (or the pseudogene TRBV3-2) combines with J gene TRBJ1-6; 9 bases are a match to TRBD1. Trimming cost V 3 bases and J 10 bases; bases outside gene matches: 7. The CDR3 spans 15 residues. Looked up from germline, CDR1 is LGHDT and CDR2 is YNNKEL (reference sequence). The CDR3 sequence is CASSQRQGGYSPLHF. The CDR3 DNA follows: TGTGCCAGCAGCCAGAGACAGGGGGGATACTCACCCCTCCACTTT.

This clone was counted once. The rearrangement joins TRBV4-1 to TRBJ2-1; 8 bases fit TRBD2. The CDR3 length is 14 residues. V lost 3 bases, J lost 4 bases, and 2 bases stayed unmatched. CDR1 is MGHRA, CDR2 YSYEKL, per germline. CDR3 DNA sequence: TGCGCCAGCAGCCACGGGGGGGGTTACAATGAGCAGTTCTTC. Its protein product is CASSHGGGYNEQFF.

The chain is built from TRBV7-6 and TRBJ2-1; no clear D gene. There are 16 residues in the CDR3. Germline V gene lookup returns CDR1 SGHVS and CDR2 FNYEAQ. V gave up 2 bases and J gave up 4 bases, with 15 bases separating them. CDR3 in amino acids: CASSLWQVAIYNEQFF. For the CDR3, the DNA is TGTGCCAGCAGCTTATGGCAGGTTGCCATTTACAATGAGCAGTTCTTC.

The chain carries TRBV5-4 and TRBJ2-7, with 8 bases aligning to TRBD2. Trimming cost V 3 bases and J 0 bases; bases outside gene matches: 5. Germline assignment: CDR1 SGHNT and CDR2 YYREEE (reference sequence). The CDR3 runs to 15 residues. The DNA for the CDR3 is TGTGCCAGCAGCTGGTCTAGCGGGTCCTCCTACGAGCAGTACTTC. Translating gives CASSWSSGSSYEQYF.

V and J are TRBV6-5 and TRBJ1-2, with D possibly TRBD1 on 5 matching bases. Germline values: CDR1 MNHEY, CDR2 SVGAGI. Trimming took off 0 bases at V and 7 bases at J, with 12 bases between the two ends. This CDR3 contains 14 residues. This CDR3 reads CASSYSVGVGGYTF. For the CDR3, the DNA is TGTGCCAGCAGTTACTCTGTAGGGGTTGGTGGCTACACCTTC.

The chain combines TRBV5-1 with TRBJ2-3; 9 bases align to TRBD2. The junction had 3 bases not matched to a gene; V was cut back by 0 bases and J by 1 base. This CDR3 is 16 amino acids long. Germline CDR1 and CDR2: SGHRS and YFSETQ. The CDR3 bases are TGCGCCAGCAGCTTGGTAGAGCGGGGGGGCACAGATACGCAGTATTTT. It yields the protein CASSLVERGGTDTQYF.

The chain couples TRBV20-1 to TRBJ1-2, with D possibly being TRBD1 (5 bases). V was cut by 3 bases and J by 3 bases, with 8 bases left in between. The CDR3 is 12 residues long. Germline loops: CDR1 DFQATT, CDR2 SNEGSKA (reference sequence). The CDR3 region is CSASWGDYGYTF. The CDR3 DNA reads as TGCAGTGCTAGTTGGGGGGACTATGGCTACACCTTC.

The chain combines TRBV6-1 with TRBJ1-2, with a possible D match to TRBD1 (6 bases). CDR1 MNHNS and CDR2 SASEGT come from the germline V gene. There are 15 residues in the CDR3. V lost 1 base, J lost 3 bases, and 12 bases lay in between. This CDR3 is CASSEDRAGDYGYTF. For the CDR3, the DNA is TGTGCCAGCAGTGAAGACAGGGCCGGAGACTATGGCTACACCTTC.

The chain joins TRBV5-4 to TRBJ1-5, with 9 bases that match TRBD1. The V gene end was trimmed by 2 bases and the J gene end by 4 bases; junction bases not matched to a gene: 1. The CDR3 runs to 14 residues. The germline CDR1 and CDR2 sequences are SGHNT and YYREEE (reference sequence). CDR3 nucleotides: TGTGCCAGCAGCTTACAGGGGGCAAATCAGCCCCAGCATTTT. Translation gives CASSLQGANQPQHF.

The CDR3 coding sequence is TGTGCCAGCAGCGGATGGGCTCAGGGGGGCTACGAGCAGTACTTC. Amino acid sequence: CASSGWAQGGYEQYF. The chain combines TRBV5-6 with TRBJ2-7; possible D gene TRBD1, 7 bases. Germline V gene lookup returns CDR1 SGHDT and CDR2 YYEEEE. The CDR3 is 15 residues long. Trimming pared 4 bases from V and 3 bases from J, leaving 17 bases between.

V is TRBV2 and J is TRBJ2-3; 8 bases map to TRBD1. The germline CDR1 and CDR2 sequences are SNHLY and FYNNEI. V lost 7 bases to trimming and J lost 0 bases; unmatched junction nucleotides: 6. CDR3 length: 15 amino acids. The CDR3 region has the DNA TGTGCCAGCAAAACAGGGGGAAAAAGCACAGATACGCAGTATTTT. Its protein is CASKTGGKSTDTQYF.

This chain joins TRBV2 and TRBJ1-6; 8 bases are shared with TRBD1. This CDR3 comprises 13 residues. The germline gives CDR1 SNHLY, CDR2 FYNNEI. Trimming cost V 4 bases and J 8 bases; bases outside gene matches: 1. The CDR3 bases are TGTGCCAGCAGTGCAGGGGGCCATTCACCCCTCCACTTT. Amino acids: CASSAGGHSPLHF.

The V gene is TRBV7-9, the J gene TRBJ2-7; no clear D. Between the trimmed V and J ends, which lost 5 bases and 0 bases, there was a span of 14 bases. The CDR3 extends over 15 amino acids. Germline-derived CDR1 and CDR2 are SEHNR and FQNEAQ (reference sequence). As DNA, the CDR3 is TGTGCCAGCAGCCGAGGCAGACTGATCTCCTACGAGCAGTACTTC. It encodes CASSRGRLISYEQYF.

This clone was detected a few times. The chain joins TRBV19 to TRBJ2-7; TRBD1 matches 7 bases. CDR3 length equals 15 residues. From germline, CDR1 is LNHDA and CDR2 SQIVND (reference sequence). The J segment lost 1 base and the V segment lost 2 bases, leaving 5 bases of the junction unmatched. This chain's CDR3 is CASSIHQDRSYEQYF. The CDR3 coding sequence is TGTGCCAGTAGTATACATCAGGACAGGTCCTACGAGCAGTACTTC.

In this sample, this clone turned up once. The rearrangement links TRBV7-8 to TRBJ2-3; D is possibly TRBD1 (6 bases). Per germline, CDR1 SGHVS and CDR2 FQNEAQ. CDR3 length: 15 residues. V lost 4 bases, J lost 2 bases, and 13 bases lay in between. CDR3 loop: CASSSSGTSTDTQYF. DNA for the CDR3: TGTGCCAGCAGCTCCTCGGGGACATCCACAGATACGCAGTATTTT.

The V call is TRBV5-4, the J call TRBJ1-1; D perhaps matches TRBD1 (5 bases). This CDR3 has 14 residues. In germline, CDR1 is SGHNT, CDR2 YYREEE (reference sequence). V was shortened by 5 bases and J by 1 base, with 12 bases between the two germline ends. This CDR3 reads CASRPGGENTEAFF. The DNA for the CDR3 is TGTGCCAGCAGACCCGGGGGAGAGAACACTGAAGCTTTCTTT.

This clone was found a few times. The V call is TRBV19, the J call TRBJ1-2; D is ambiguous. The CDR3 contains 13 residues. Germline V gives CDR1 LNHDA, CDR2 SQIVND (reference sequence). Trimming removed 0 bases at V and 5 bases at J, with 7 bases between. CDR3 amino acids: CASSIEGSYGYTF. The DNA for the CDR3 is TGTGCCAGTAGTATAGAAGGGAGTTATGGCTACACCTTC.

The chain's CDR3 is CASSGGDRVNGYTF. In DNA, the CDR3 is TGTGCCAGCAGTGGGGGGGACAGGGTGAATGGCTACACCTTC. The V call is TRBV27, the J call TRBJ1-2; 9 bases are shared with TRBD1. This CDR3 is 14 amino acids long. Germline assignment: CDR1 MNHEY and CDR2 SMNVEV (reference sequence). V trimming: 5 bases; J trimming: 6 bases; junction bases outside the gene matches: 7.

The V and J genes are TRBV9 and TRBJ1-2, with 8 nucleotides matching TRBD1. The CDR3 spans 14 residues. The V segment lost 2 bases and the J segment 6 bases; nucleotides outside the gene matches: 6. Germline CDR1 and CDR2: SGDLS and YYNGEE. CDR3 loop: CASSVAGGVNGYTF. The CDR3 DNA reads TGTGCCAGCAGCGTGGCAGGGGGCGTTAATGGCTACACCTTC.

V gene TRBV28 combines with J gene TRBJ1-1; D not certain. CDR3 length equals 12 residues. V was pared by 4 bases and J by 4 bases, with 7 bases between. Germline lookup yields CDR1 MDHEN and CDR2 SYDVKM. The CDR3: CASSSYSTEAFF. The CDR3 bases are TGTGCCAGCAGTTCCTACTCCACTGAAGCTTTCTTT.

The rearrangement links TRBV7-6 to TRBJ1-1; D remains ambiguous. Germline assignment: CDR1 SGHVS and CDR2 FNYEAQ. V lost 3 bases to trimming and J lost 5 bases, with 10 bases between them. This CDR3 is built from 13 residues. CDR3: CASSFQMETEAFF. The CDR3 DNA is TGTGCCAGCAGCTTCCAGATGGAGACTGAAGCTTTCTTT.